This section outlines one T cell receptor (beta chain) sequence together with its context. Germline trimming cut 4 bases from V and 10 bases from J; bases unmatched to any gene: 10. Germline CDR1 reads KGHDR; CDR2 reads SFDVKD. This CDR3 has 15 residues. The entry originates in a study of blood T cell repertoires in COVID-19. Overall study context: Samples came from the United States, Italy and Spain, spanning acute and convalescent COVID-19.

Authors' data handling: The authors estimated nucleated cell counts from reference gene primer amplification. Here immunoSEQ multiplex PCR was the method, and the copy in TCRdb shows in-frame clones only, minus some. V and J calls and clone size come straight from that table; D and trimming were deduced from the DNA. Among about 270,000 clones listed, roughly 80% were seen once. Sequencing was carried out using peripheral blood. The source is a woman between 50 and 59 years old with active or convalescent COVID-19. V and J are TRBV24-1 and TRBJ2-1; 9 nucleotides align to TRBD2. The CDR3 DNA follows: TGTGCCACCAGTGAGGGGGGACTAGCCGGGCGCGAGCAGTTCTTC. As protein: CATSEGGLAGREQFF.